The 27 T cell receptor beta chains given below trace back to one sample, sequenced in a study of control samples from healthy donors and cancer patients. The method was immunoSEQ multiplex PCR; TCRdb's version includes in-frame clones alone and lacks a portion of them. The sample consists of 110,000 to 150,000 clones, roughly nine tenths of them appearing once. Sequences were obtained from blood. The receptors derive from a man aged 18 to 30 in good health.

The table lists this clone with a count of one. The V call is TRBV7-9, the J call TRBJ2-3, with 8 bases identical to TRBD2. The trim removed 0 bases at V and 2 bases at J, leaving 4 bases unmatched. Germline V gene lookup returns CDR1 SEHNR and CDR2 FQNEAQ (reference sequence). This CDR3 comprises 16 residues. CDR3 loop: CASSLAPGGATDTQYF. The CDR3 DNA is TGTGCCAGCAGCTTAGCACCGGGGGGGGCCACAGATACGCAGTATTTT.

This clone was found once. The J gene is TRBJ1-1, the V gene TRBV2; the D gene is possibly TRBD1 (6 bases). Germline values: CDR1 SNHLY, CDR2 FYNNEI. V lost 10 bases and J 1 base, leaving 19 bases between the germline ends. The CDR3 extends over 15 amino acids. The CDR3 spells CATPWGGSQNTEAFF. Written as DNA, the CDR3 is TGTGCCACCCCTTGGGGGGGCAGTCAGAACACTGAAGCTTTCTTT. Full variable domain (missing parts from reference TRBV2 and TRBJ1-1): EPEVTQTPSHQVTQMGQEVILRCVPISNHLYFYWYRQILGQKVEFLVSFYNNEISEKSEIFDDQFSVERPDGSNFTLKIRSTKLEDSAMYFCATPWGGSQNTEAFFGQGTRLTVV.

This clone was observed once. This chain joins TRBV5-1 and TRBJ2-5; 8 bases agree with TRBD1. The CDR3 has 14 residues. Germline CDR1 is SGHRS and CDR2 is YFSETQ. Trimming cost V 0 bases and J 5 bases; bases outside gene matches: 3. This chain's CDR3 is CASSLGTGLETQYF. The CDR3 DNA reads TGCGCCAGCAGCTTGGGGACAGGGTTGGAGACCCAGTACTTC.

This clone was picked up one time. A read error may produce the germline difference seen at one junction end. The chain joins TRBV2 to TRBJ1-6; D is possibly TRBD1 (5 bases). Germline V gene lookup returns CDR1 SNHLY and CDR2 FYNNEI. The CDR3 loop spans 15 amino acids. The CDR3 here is CASREDSSYNSPLHF. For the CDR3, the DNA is TGTGCCAGCAGGGAAGACAGCTCCTATAATTCACCCCTCCACTTT.

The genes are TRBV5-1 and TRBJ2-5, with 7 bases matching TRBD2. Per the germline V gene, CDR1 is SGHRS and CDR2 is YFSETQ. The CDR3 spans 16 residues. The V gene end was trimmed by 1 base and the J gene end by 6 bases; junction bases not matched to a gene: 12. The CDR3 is CASSLQGLAGAQTQYF. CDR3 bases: TGCGCCAGCAGCTTGCAAGGGTTAGCGGGCGCCCAGACCCAGTACTTC.

The CDR3 DNA reads as TGTGCCAGCAGTCCGGGACTAGCGGGGGGATACGAGCAGTACTTC. Its translation: CASSPGLAGGYEQYF. This chain joins TRBV2 and TRBJ2-7, with 15 bases identical to TRBD2. Looked up from germline, CDR1 is SNHLY and CDR2 is FYNNEI. V was clipped by 5 bases and J by 4 bases; unmatched bases: 3. This CDR3 comprises 15 residues.

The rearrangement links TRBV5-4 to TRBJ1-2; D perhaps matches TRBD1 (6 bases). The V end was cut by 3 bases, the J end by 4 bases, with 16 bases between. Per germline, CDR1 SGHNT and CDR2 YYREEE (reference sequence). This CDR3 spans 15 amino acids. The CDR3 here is CASSSNGGAGYGYTF. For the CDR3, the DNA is TGTGCCAGCAGCTCGAACGGGGGGGCTGGCTATGGCTACACCTTC.

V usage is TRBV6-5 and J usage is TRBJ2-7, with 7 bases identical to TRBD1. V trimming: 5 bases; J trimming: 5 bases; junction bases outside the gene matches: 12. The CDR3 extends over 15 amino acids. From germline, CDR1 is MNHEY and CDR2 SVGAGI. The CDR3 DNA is TGTGCCAGCAGTCACCGGGACAGTTCCAAGGACGAGCAGTACTTC. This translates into CASSHRDSSKDEQYF.

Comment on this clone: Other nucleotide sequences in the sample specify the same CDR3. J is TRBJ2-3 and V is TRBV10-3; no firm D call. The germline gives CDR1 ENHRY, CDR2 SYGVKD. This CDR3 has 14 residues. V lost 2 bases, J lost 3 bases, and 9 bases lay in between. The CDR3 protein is CAISEPSTTDTQYF. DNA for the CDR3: TGTGCCATCAGTGAGCCGTCAACGACAGATACGCAGTATTTT.

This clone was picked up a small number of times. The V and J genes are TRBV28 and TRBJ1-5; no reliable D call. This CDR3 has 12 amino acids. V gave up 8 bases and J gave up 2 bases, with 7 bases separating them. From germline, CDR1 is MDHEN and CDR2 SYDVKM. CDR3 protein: CASQGRNQPQHF. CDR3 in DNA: TGTGCCAGCCAAGGGCGCAATCAGCCCCAGCATTTT.

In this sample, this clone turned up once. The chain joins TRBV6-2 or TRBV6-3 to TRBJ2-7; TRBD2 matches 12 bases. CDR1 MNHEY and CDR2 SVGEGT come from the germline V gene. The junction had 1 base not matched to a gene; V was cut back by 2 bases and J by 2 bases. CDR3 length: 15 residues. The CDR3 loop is CASSYPSGGAYEQYF. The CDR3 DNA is TGTGCCAGCAGTTACCCTAGCGGGGGGGCCTACGAGCAGTACTTC.

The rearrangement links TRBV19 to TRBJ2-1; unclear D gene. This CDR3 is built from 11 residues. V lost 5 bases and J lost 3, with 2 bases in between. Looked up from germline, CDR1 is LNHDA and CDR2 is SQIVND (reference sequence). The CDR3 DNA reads TGTGCCAGTAGTCTCTACAATGAGCAGTTCTTC. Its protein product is CASSLYNEQFF.

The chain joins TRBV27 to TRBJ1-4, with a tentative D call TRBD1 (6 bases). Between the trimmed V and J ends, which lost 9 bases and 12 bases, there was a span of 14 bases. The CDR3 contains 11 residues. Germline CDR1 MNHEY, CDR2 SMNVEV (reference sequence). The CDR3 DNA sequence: TGTGCCAGTCCTCAGGGGAGAGAACTGTTTTTT. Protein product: CASPQGRELFF.

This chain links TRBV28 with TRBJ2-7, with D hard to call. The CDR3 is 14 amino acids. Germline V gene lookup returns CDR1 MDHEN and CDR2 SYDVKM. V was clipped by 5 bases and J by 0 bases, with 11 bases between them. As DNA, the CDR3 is TGTGCCAGCAGTCTACCCCCAAACTCCTACGAGCAGTACTTC. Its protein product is CASSLPPNSYEQYF.

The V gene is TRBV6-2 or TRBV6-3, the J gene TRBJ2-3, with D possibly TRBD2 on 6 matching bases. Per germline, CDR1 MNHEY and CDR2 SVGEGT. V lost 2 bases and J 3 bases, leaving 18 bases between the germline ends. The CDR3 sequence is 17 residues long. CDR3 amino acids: CASSYLVGRLATDTQYF. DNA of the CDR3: TGTGCCAGCAGTTACCTTGTAGGGAGGTTGGCGACAGATACGCAGTATTTT.

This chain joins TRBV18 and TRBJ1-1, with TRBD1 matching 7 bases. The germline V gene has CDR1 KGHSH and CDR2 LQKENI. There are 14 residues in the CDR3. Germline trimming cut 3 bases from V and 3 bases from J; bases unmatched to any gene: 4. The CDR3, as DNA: TGTGCCAGCTCACCGAGGGGGCAGGACACTGAAGCTTTCTTT. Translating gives CASSPRGQDTEAFF.

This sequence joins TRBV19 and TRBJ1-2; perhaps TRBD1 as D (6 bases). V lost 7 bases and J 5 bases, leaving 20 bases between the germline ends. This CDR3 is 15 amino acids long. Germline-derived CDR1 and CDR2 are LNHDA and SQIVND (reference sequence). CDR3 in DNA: TGTGCCAGTACCTCGGGGACACTATCACCATATGGCTACACCTTC. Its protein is CASTSGTLSPYGYTF.

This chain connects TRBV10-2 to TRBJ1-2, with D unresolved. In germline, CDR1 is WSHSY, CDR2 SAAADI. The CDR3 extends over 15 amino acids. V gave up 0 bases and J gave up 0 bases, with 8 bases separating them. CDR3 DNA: TGCGCCAGCAGTGAGTCGTTGCAAGCTAACTATGGCTACACCTTC. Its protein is CASSESLQANYGYTF.

This CDR3 is CASSPSGQGATYEQYF. In DNA form, the CDR3 reads TGTGCCAGTAGTCCCTCAGGGCAGGGGGCTACTTACGAGCAGTACTTC. The chain has TRBV19 and TRBJ2-7; TRBD1 matches at 8 bases. The V gene's germline CDR1 is LNHDA and CDR2 SQIVND (reference sequence). The CDR3 loop spans 16 amino acids. The V gene end was trimmed by 5 bases and the J gene end by 4 bases; junction bases not matched to a gene: 13.

The chain's CDR3 is CASSQDFAGGRGTQYF. The CDR3 DNA sequence: TGCGCCAGCAGCCAAGATTTTGCGGGGGGGCGCGGGACCCAGTACTTC. The rearrangement joins TRBV4-3 to TRBJ2-5; TRBD2 agrees at 9 bases. The germline gives CDR1 LGHNA, CDR2 YSLEER. The CDR3 extends over 16 amino acids. After removal of 0 bases from V and 7 bases from J, the junction contained 9 bases not matched to a gene.

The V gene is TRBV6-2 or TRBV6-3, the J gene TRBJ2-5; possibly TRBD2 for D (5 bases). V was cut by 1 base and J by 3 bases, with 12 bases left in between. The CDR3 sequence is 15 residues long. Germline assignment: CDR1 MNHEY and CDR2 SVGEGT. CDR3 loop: CASSYYRGKEETQYF. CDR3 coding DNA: TGTGCCAGCAGTTACTATAGAGGGAAAGAAGAGACCCAGTACTTC.

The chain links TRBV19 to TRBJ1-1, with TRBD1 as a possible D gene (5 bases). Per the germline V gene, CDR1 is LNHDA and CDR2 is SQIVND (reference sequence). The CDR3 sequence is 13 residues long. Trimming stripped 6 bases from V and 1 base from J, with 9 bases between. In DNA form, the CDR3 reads TGTGCCAGTAGCACCGGGACGAACACTGAAGCTTTCTTT. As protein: CASSTGTNTEAFF.

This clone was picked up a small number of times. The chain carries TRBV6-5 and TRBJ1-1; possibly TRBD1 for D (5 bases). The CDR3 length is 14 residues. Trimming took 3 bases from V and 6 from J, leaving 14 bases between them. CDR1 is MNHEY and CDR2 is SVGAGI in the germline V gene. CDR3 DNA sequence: TGTGCCAGCAGTTATAGCGGGGGTCGACCTGAAGCTTTCTTT. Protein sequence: CASSYSGGRPEAFF.

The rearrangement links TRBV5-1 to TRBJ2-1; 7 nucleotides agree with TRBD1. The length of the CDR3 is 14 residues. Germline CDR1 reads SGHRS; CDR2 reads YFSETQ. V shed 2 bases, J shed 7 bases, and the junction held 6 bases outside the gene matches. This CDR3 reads CASSLIGTANEQFF. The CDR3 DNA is TGCGCCAGCAGCTTAATTGGGACAGCAAATGAGCAGTTCTTC.

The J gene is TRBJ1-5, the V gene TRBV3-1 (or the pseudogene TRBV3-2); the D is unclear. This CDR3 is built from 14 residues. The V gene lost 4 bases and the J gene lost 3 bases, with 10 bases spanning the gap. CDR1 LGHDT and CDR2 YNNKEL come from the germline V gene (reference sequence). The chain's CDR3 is CASSLTGNNQPQHF. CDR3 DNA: TGTGCCAGCAGCCTCACCGGGAACAATCAGCCCCAGCATTTT.

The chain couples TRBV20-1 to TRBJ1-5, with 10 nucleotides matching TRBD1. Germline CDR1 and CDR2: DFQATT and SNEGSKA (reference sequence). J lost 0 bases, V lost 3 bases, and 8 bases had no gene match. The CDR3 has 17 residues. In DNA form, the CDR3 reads TGCAGTGCTAGTACCGGGACAGGGGTACCTAGCAATCAGCCCCAGCATTTT. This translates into CSASTGTGVPSNQPQHF.

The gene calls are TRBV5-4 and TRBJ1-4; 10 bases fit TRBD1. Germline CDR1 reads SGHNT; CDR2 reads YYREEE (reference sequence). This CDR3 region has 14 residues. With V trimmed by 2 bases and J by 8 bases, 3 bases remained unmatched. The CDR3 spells CASSLGQGVEKLFF. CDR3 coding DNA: TGTGCCAGCAGCTTAGGACAGGGGGTCGAAAAACTGTTTTTT.